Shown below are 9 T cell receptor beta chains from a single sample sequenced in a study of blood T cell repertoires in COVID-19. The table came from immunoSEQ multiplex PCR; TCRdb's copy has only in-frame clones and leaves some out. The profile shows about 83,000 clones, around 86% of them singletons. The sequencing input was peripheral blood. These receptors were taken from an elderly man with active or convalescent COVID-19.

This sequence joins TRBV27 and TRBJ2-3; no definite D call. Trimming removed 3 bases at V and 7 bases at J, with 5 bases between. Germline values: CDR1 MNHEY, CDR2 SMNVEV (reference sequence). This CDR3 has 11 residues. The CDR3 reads CASSFSNTQYF. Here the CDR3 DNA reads TGTGCCAGCAGTTTCTCTAATACGCAGTATTTT.

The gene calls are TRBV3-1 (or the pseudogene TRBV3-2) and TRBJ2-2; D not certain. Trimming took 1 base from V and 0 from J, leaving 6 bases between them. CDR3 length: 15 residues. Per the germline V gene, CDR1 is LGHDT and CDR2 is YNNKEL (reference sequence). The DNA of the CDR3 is TGTGCCAGCAGCCAAGTGTTATCGAACACCGGGGAGCTGTTTTTT. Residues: CASSQVLSNTGELFF.

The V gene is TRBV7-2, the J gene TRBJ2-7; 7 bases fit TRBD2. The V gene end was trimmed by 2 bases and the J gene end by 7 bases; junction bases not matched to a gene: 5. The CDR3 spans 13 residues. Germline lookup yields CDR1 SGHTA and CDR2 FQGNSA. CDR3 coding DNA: TGTGCCAGCAGCTTACGCCCAGCGGGAGAGCAGTACGTC. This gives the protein CASSLRPAGEQYV.

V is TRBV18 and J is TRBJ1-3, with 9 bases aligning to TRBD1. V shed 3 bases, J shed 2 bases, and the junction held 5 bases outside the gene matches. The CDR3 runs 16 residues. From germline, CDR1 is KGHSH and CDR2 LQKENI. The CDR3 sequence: CASSPPTGGTGNTIYF. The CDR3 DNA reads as TGTGCCAGCTCACCCCCGACAGGGGGAACTGGAAACACCATATATTTT.

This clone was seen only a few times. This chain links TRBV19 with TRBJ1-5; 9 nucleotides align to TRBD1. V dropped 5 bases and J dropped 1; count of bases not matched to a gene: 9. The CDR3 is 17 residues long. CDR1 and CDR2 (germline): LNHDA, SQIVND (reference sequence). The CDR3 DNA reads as TGTGCCAGTAGTCCACAGGACAGGGGTGGAAGCAATCAGCCCCAGCATTTT. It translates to CASSPQDRGGSNQPQHF.

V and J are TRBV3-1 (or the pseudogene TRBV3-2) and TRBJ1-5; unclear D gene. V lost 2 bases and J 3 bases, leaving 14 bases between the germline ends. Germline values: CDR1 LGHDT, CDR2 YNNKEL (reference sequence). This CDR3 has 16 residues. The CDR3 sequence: CASSQFSARNNQPQHF. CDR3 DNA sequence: TGTGCCAGCAGCCAATTCTCCGCCAGGAACAATCAGCCCCAGCATTTT.

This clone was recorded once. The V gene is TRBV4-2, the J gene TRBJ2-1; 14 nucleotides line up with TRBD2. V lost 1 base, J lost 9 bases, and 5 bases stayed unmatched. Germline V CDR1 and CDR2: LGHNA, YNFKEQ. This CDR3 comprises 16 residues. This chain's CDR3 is CASSQAGLAGVSEQFF. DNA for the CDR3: TGTGCCAGCAGCCAAGCGGGACTAGCGGGAGTTAGTGAGCAGTTCTTC.

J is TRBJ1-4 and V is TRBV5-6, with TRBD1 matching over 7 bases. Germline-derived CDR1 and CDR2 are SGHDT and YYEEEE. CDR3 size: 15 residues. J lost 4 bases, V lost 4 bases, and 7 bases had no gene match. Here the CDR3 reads CASSPQQGINEKLFF. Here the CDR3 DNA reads TGTGCCAGCAGCCCGCAACAGGGGATTAATGAAAAACTGTTTTTT.

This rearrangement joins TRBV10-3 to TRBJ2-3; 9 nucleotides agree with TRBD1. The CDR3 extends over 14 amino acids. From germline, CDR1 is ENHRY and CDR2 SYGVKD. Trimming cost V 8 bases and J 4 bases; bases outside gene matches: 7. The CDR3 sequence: CAIGRDRDADTQYF. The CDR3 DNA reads TGTGCCATCGGGCGGGACAGGGATGCAGATACGCAGTATTTT.